The rows below give T cell receptor beta chains drawn from one sample of a study of blood T cell repertoires in COVID-19. This table comes from immunoSEQ multiplex PCR, and its TCRdb copy is limited to in-frame clones, with some not included. The sample shows just under 350,000 clones, approximately 90% of them seen only once. Material: peripheral blood. Receptor source: a woman younger than 30 who had recovered from COVID-19. Each CDR3 is given with its conserved first and last residue. The D gene is left open where the match is weak. Clone sizes are given selectively: once, few, many, or a class where the clone is expanded.

CASSEAGERSPLHF,TGCGCCAGCAGTGAGGCAGGGGAGAGGTCACCCCTCCACTTT,NA,NA,TRBV10-2,TRBJ1-6
CASSGGRTGGWYGYTF,TGTGCCAGCAGTGGGGGACGGACAGGGGGATGGTATGGCTACACCTTC,TRBD1,NA,TRBV6-1,TRBJ1-2
CASSRRGQGGGLNTEAFF,TGTGCCAGCAGCCGGAGGGGCCAAGGGGGCGGCTTGAACACTGAAGCTTTCTTT,TRBD1,NA,TRBV3-1/TRBV3-2,TRBJ1-1
CSVRQGASGYTF,TGCAGCGTTAGACAGGGGGCGTCTGGCTACACCTTC,TRBD1,once,TRBV29-1,TRBJ1-2
CASRPDRGRGKLFF,TGTGCCAGCAGACCCGACAGGGGGCGCGGGAAACTGTTTTTT,TRBD1,NA,TRBV6-5,TRBJ1-4
CASSLDLSADTQYF,TGTGCCAGCAGTCTAGACCTCTCGGCAGATACGCAGTATTTT,NA,once,TRBV7-9,TRBJ2-3
CASSIFTGQSYGYTF,TGTGCCAGTAGTATTTTTACAGGACAATCCTATGGCTACACCTTC,NA,NA,TRBV19,TRBJ1-2
CASSLAGGNEQFF,TGTGCCAGCAGCTTGGCCGGCGGCAATGAGCAGTTCTTC,NA,NA,TRBV5-6,TRBJ2-1
CASSYSRQGNGYTF,TGTGCCAGCAGTTACTCAAGACAGGGTAATGGCTACACCTTC,TRBD1,NA,TRBV6-5,TRBJ1-2
CASSYRQGQGTGELFF,TGTGCCAGCAGTTACCGACAGGGGCAGGGTACCGGGGAGCTGTTTTTT,TRBD1,NA,TRBV5-4,TRBJ2-2
CASSHAAGVNTGELFF,TGTGCCAGCAGTCACGCAGCGGGAGTGAACACCGGGGAGCTGTTTTTT,TRBD2,NA,TRBV5-8,TRBJ2-2
CASSQGLAGDSGANVLTF,TGTGCCAGCAGCCAAGGACTAGCGGGGGACTCTGGGGCCAACGTCCTGACTTTC,TRBD2,NA,TRBV3-1/TRBV3-2,TRBJ2-6
CASSQDVLAVYNEQFF,TGTGCCAGCAGCCAAGATGTCCTAGCGGTCTACAATGAGCAGTTCTTC,TRBD2,NA,TRBV3-1/TRBV3-2,TRBJ2-1
CASSPSFSGETQYF,TGTGCCAGCAGCCCGTCATTTAGCGGAGAGACCCAGTACTTC,NA,NA,TRBV7-2,TRBJ2-5
CASSPRRGGLTGELFF,TGTGCCAGCAGCCCGCGGAGGGGAGGGCTAACCGGGGAGCTGTTTTTT,TRBD2,NA,TRBV7-9,TRBJ2-2
CASSDSTGAETQYF,TGTGCCAGCAGTGATTCAACAGGGGCGGAGACCCAGTACTTC,TRBD1,NA,TRBV2,TRBJ2-5
CASSPTRDRVAGELFF,TGTGCCAGCTCACCGACGCGGGACAGGGTGGCCGGGGAGCTGTTTTTT,TRBD1,NA,TRBV18,TRBJ2-2
CASGLGTAQVYGYTF,TGTGCCAGCGGTCTGGGGACAGCGCAAGTTTATGGCTACACCTTC,TRBD1,NA,TRBV5-4,TRBJ1-2
CASSRGTSGIYNEQFF,TGTGCCAGCAGCCGAGGGACTAGCGGGATCTACAATGAGCAGTTCTTC,TRBD2,NA,TRBV5-4,TRBJ2-1
CATSIQRGADTQYF,TGTGCCACTTCCATCCAGCGTGGAGCAGATACGCAGTATTTT,NA,NA,TRBV6-5,TRBJ2-3
CAWSVQGAQETQYF,TGTGCCTGGAGTGTACAGGGGGCTCAGGAGACCCAGTACTTC,TRBD1,NA,TRBV30,TRBJ2-5
CASTRTANYGYTF,TGTGCCAGTACTAGGACAGCTAACTATGGCTACACCTTC,NA,NA,TRBV19,TRBJ1-2
CASSRQGGYGYTF,TGTGCCAGCAGCCGGCAGGGTGGCTATGGCTACACCTTC,NA,few,TRBV3-1/TRBV3-2,TRBJ1-2
CATREKGVPGNTIYF,TGTGCCACCAGGGAAAAGGGGGTTCCGGGAAACACCATATATTTT,NA,NA,TRBV15,TRBJ1-3
CASSPSGDWGRNIQYF,TGTGCCAGTAGTCCCAGCGGGGACTGGGGACGGAACATTCAGTACTTC,TRBD2,NA,TRBV19,TRBJ2-4
CASRGRGETQYF,TGTGCCAGCAGGGGGAGGGGAGAGACCCAGTACTTC,TRBD2,NA,TRBV5-6,TRBJ2-5
CASSYQDNWETQYF,TGTGCCAGCAGCTACCAAGATAACTGGGAGACCCAGTACTTC,NA,NA,TRBV14,TRBJ2-5
CAISLPGGTSGNTIYF,TGTGCCATCAGTCTTCCAGGGGGCACCTCTGGAAACACCATATATTTT,TRBD1,NA,TRBV10-3,TRBJ1-3
CASSFRGLRGEKLFF,TGTGCCAGCAGCTTCCGGGGACTCCGTGGGGAAAAACTGTTTTTT,NA,NA,TRBV11-2,TRBJ1-4
CASSRGQTNEKLFF,TGTGCCAGCAGCCGGGGACAGACTAATGAAAAACTGTTTTTT,TRBD1,NA,TRBV5-4,TRBJ1-4
CASSFLQGRYSDTEAFF,TGTGCCAGCAGCTTTCTACAGGGGAGGTACTCCGACACTGAAGCTTTCTTT,TRBD1,NA,TRBV7-9,TRBJ1-1
CASSFSYALLDEQFF,TGTGCCAGCAGTTTTAGCTACGCCCTATTGGATGAGCAGTTCTTC,NA,few,TRBV2,TRBJ2-1
CACTGQGVTEAFF,TGTGCCTGTACCGGACAGGGGGTAACTGAAGCTTTCTTT,TRBD1,NA,TRBV28,TRBJ1-1
CASSPFVREGTDTQYF,TGTGCCAGCAGCCCCTTCGTCCGGGAGGGCACAGATACGCAGTATTTT,TRBD2,NA,TRBV7-9,TRBJ2-3
CASSPTLDTIYF,TGTGCCAGCAGCCCTACCCTAGACACCATATATTTT,NA,NA,TRBV11-2,TRBJ1-3
CASSPGHMNTEAFF,TGCGCCAGCAGCCCGGGTCATATGAACACTGAAGCTTTCTTT,NA,NA,TRBV5-1,TRBJ1-1
CASSQDLTGDYNEQFF,TGTGCCAGCAGCCAAGATCTGACGGGAGACTACAATGAGCAGTTCTTC,NA,NA,TRBV14,TRBJ2-1
CASSYDKSNPFF,TGTGCCAGCAGCTACGACAAGTCTAACCCGTTCTTC,NA,NA,TRBV7-2,TRBJ2-1
CASSYSRARRSNSPLHF,TGTGCCAGCAGTTACTCGAGAGCCAGGCGCAGTAATTCACCCCTCCACTTT,NA,NA,TRBV6-2/TRBV6-3,TRBJ1-6
CASIAGTGSYEPQHF,TGTGCCAGCATCGCCGGGACAGGGTCATATGAGCCCCAGCATTTT,TRBD1,once,TRBV2,TRBJ1-5
CASSRGREQPQHF,TGCGCCAGCAGCAGGGGAAGGGAACAGCCCCAGCATTTT,NA,once,TRBV10-2,TRBJ1-5